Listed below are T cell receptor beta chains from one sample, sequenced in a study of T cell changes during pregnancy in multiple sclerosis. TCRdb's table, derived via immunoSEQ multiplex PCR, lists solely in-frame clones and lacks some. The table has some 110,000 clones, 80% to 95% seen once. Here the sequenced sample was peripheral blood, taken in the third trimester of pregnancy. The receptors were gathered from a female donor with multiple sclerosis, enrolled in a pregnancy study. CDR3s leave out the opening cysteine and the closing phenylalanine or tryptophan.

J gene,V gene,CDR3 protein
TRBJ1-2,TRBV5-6,ASSVTGRNYGYT
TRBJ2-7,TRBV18,ASSGGTDYEQY
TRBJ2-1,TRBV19,ASVARGSNNEQF
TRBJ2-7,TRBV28,ASSSTYEQY
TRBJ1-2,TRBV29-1,SVENLYGYT
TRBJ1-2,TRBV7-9,ASSYRWDYGYT
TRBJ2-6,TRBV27,ASRPQVSGANVLT
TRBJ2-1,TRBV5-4,ASSPGTGWNEQF
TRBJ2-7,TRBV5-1,ASSLRGTSGGPSYEQY
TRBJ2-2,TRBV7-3,ASSLNRGYTGELF
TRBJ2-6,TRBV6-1,ASSKGQGTLRSGANVLT
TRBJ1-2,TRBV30,AWKQGGGYT
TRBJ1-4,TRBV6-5,ASGRAATNEKLF
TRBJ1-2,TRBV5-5,ASSEIPGQGLSVGYT
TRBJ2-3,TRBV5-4,ASSSHYGASTDTQY
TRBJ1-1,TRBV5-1,ASSSLQGGTEAF
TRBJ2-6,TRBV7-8,ASSPNGRSSGANVLT
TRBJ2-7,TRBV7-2,ASSLNAGYYEQY
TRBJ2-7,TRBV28,ASSPYGTGSYEQY
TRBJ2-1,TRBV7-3,ASSLTVGGGPGNEQF
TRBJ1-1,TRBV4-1,ASSPPVGSGSEAF
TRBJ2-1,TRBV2,ASRMLAYEQF
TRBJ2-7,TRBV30,AWRGLAPYEQY
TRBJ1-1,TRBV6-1,ASSLGGAEAF
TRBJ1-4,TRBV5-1,ASSSGTEREKLF
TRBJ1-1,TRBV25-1,ASSTIGGRGEAF
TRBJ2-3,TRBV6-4,ASSDSSGGASTDTQY
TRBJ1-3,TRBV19,ASSIGGRGSSGNTIY
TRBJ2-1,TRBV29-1,SVEALAGVGNEQF
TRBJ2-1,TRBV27,ASSLSRAGGNEQF
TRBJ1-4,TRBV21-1,ASSAEGHRNEKLF